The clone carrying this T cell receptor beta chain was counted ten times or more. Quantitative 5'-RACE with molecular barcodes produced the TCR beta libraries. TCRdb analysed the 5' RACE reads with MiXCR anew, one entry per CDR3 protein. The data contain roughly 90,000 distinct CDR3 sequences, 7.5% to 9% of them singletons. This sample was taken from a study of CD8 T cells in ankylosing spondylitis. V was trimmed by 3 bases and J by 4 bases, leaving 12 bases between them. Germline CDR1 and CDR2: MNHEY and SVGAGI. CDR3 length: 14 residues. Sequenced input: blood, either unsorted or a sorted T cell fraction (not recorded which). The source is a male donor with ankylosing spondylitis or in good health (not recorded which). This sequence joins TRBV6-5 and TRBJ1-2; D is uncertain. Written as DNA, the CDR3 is TGTGCCAGCAGTTATAATCCCACTACCTATGGCTACACCTTC. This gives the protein CASSYNPTTYGYTF.